Each of the 11 T cell receptor beta chains below was sequenced from the same sample in a study of T cells in Graves' hyperthyroidism and ophthalmopathy. The source material, RNA transcripts, was used to amplify TCR beta CDR3 regions. The primer set for the first-round RT-PCR of the TCR CDR3 was HTBI. From the multiplex PCR reads, TCRdb called clonotypes with MiXCR, one entry per CDR3 protein. The sample gives around 560,000 distinct CDR3 sequences, over 15% of which show up once; about 20% is in the top ten. Specimen: blood. Receptor source: a woman under 30 with Graves' hyperthyroidism.

This sequence joins TRBV7-2 and TRBJ1-2, with unresolved D. The germline V gene has CDR1 SGHTA and CDR2 FQGNSA. CDR3 length equals 13 residues. Trimming removed 2 bases at V and 6 bases at J, with 10 bases between. CDR3 in amino acids: CASSLQRRNGYTF. CDR3 bases: TGTGCCAGCAGCTTACAGCGACGGAATGGCTACACCTTC.

This clonotype was seen many times. This chain uses TRBV5-1 with TRBJ1-2, with D unclear. This CDR3 has 13 residues. V was clipped by 0 bases and J by 3 bases, with 6 bases between them. Germline V gene sequence: CDR1 SGHRS, CDR2 YFSETQ. The DNA of the CDR3 is TGCGCCAGCAGCTTGGGGGGAGACTATGGCTACACCTTC. It encodes CASSLGGDYGYTF.

This clonotype was observed at least ten times. This chain uses TRBV12-3 or TRBV12-4 with TRBJ2-5; D not certain. Trimming stripped 4 bases from V and 7 bases from J, with 7 bases between. The CDR3 extends over 11 amino acids. The CDR3 DNA reads as TGTGCCAGCAGTTCCCCGGGGACCCAGTACTTC. It codes for CASSSPGTQYF.

This clonotype was detected ten times or more. The V and J genes are TRBV5-1 and TRBJ2-7, with 8 positions matching TRBD1. The germline V gene has CDR1 SGHRS and CDR2 YFSETQ. The junction had 5 bases not matched to a gene; V was cut back by 0 bases and J by 3 bases. The CDR3 has 15 residues. The DNA for the CDR3 is TGCGCCAGCAGCTTGGAGCAGGGGGCGGTCTACGAGCAGTACTTC. It specifies CASSLEQGAVYEQYF.

This clonotype was recorded a few times. The CDR3: CASSQVMSEQYF. CDR3 coding DNA: TGCGCCAGCAGCCAAGTAATGTCCGAGCAGTACTTC. This chain connects TRBV4-1 to TRBJ2-7; no firm D call. The length of the CDR3 is 12 residues. Germline CDR1 and CDR2: MGHRA and YSYEKL. V dropped 1 base and J dropped 6 bases, with 7 bases sitting between them.

The V gene is TRBV5-6, the J gene TRBJ2-6, with D unclear. The CDR3 extends over 18 amino acids. Germline V gene lookup returns CDR1 SGHDT and CDR2 YYEEEE. V shed 1 base and J shed 4 bases, with 18 bases lying between them. The CDR3 reads CASSLTRARAPGANVLTF. In DNA form, the CDR3 reads TGTGCCAGCAGCTTGACCCGGGCCCGGGCTCCGGGGGCCAACGTCCTGACTTTC.

In this sample, this clonotype turned up many times. The chain recombines TRBV6-2 or TRBV6-3 with TRBJ2-5, with TRBD2 matching over 8 bases. J was trimmed by 3 bases and V by 4 bases; bases with no gene match: 7. CDR3 size: 15 residues. Germline V gene sequence: CDR1 MNHEY, CDR2 SVGEGT. As DNA, the CDR3 is TGTGCCAGCAGTTTTCTACTAGCGGCGGAAGAGACCCAGTACTTC. It codes for CASSFLLAAEETQYF.

The table lists this clonotype with a few counts. V gene TRBV5-1 combines with J gene TRBJ1-4, with 7 bases that match TRBD1. CDR3 length: 14 amino acids. The J segment lost 8 bases and the V segment lost 3 bases, leaving 7 bases of the junction unmatched. Germline CDR1 is SGHRS and CDR2 is YFSETQ. The CDR3 DNA follows: TGCGCCAGCAGCTATGGACAGGTAGAAGAAAAACTGTTTTTT. Translated: CASSYGQVEEKLFF.

This clonotype was found many times. The chain combines TRBV2 with TRBJ2-7; 9 bases match TRBD2. This CDR3 region has 15 residues. The V gene's germline CDR1 is SNHLY and CDR2 FYNNEI. Unmatched junction bases numbered 5, after V lost 5 bases and J lost 0 bases. The CDR3 DNA reads as TGTGCCAGCAGTTATAGCGGGAGTGGCTCCTACGAGCAGTACTTC. Protein product: CASSYSGSGSYEQYF.

At least ten counts were recorded for this clonotype. The CDR3 coding sequence is TGTGCCAGCAGTTTATTCCCAGCTTTCGCAGCCTACAATGAGCAGTTCTTC. It translates to CASSLFPAFAAYNEQFF. The V call is TRBV2, the J call TRBJ2-1, with D unclear. Trimming removed 5 bases at V and 2 bases at J, with 19 bases between. Germline loops: CDR1 SNHLY, CDR2 FYNNEI. This CDR3 comprises 17 residues.

As to this clonotype: The germline gene is not matched at one end of the junction; a read error may be the cause. V and J are TRBV7-9 and TRBJ2-7; possibly TRBD1 or TRBD2 for D (5 bases each). Germline V gene sequence: CDR1 SEHNR, CDR2 FQNEAQ (reference sequence). This CDR3 region has 15 residues. CDR3 in amino acids: CAGSLLAGSSYEQYF. The CDR3, as DNA: TGTGCCGGCAGCTTACTGGCAGGGAGTTCCTACGAGCAGTACTTC.